This T cell receptor beta chain was captured by sequencing in a study of T cell repertoires in cytomegalovirus infection. Study overall: The authors used CMV epitopes that were HLA-C-restricted (recently identified) and HLA-B-restricted (well studied). Through public TCR beta signatures, both CMV infection and matching HLA type were indicated.

Whole-study findings and limits: Cumulative frequency (of public TCR beta family members) identified carriers of CMV plus the relevant HLA. CMV-specific TCR beta clonotypes restricted by HLA-C dominated the ex vivo response.

One entry per CDR3 protein, called by TCRdb with MiXCR from the reads. The sample records roughly 990,000 distinct CDR3 sequences, less than 40% being singletons. Details on this clonotype: What it binds is not known.

From germline, CDR1 is LNHDA and CDR2 SQIVND (reference sequence). The V end was cut by 3 bases, the J end by 14 bases, with 17 bases between. The CDR3 loop spans 13 amino acids. This sequence joins TRBV19 and TRBJ2-1; perhaps D is TRBD1 or TRBD2 (6 bases each). This specimen was cultured CD8+ T cells from PBMCs, taken from culture after CMV antigen stimulation. The origin of this receptor is a human donor in good health (CMV status not recorded). Some clones in this sample may be carry-over from other donors' samples. Here the CDR3 reads CASSMEGERNEFF. The CDR3 nucleotides read TGTGCCAGTAGTATGGAGGGGGAGAGGAACGAGTTCTTC.